A selection of T cell receptor beta chains follows, all from one sample in a study of beta chain features in type 1 diabetes. Here immunoSEQ multiplex PCR was the method, and the copy in TCRdb shows in-frame clones only, minus some. The sample lists around 240,000 clones, 16% seen once, with approximately 0.086% in the top ten. The sequencing sample was made of naive CD4+ T cells from blood. The receptors originated from a man in his thirties or forties with type 1 diabetes. CDR3s include the opening cysteine and the closing phenylalanine or tryptophan. D genes are given only for firm matches. Some rows have no size entry. The others give once, few or many, or a class for an expanded clone.

V,D,size,J,CDR3,DNA
TRBV5-1,TRBD1,.,TRBJ2-7,CASSGGQGTREQYF,TGCGCCAGCAGCGGCGGACAGGGGACGAGGGAGCAGTACTTC
TRBV25-1,.,.,TRBJ1-2,CASSDFRGYTF,TGTGCCAGCAGTGATTTCCGCGGCTACACCTTC
TRBV30,.,.,TRBJ1-2,CAWSSGRANYGYTF,TGTGCCTGGAGTTCGGGGCGAGCTAACTATGGCTACACCTTC
TRBV7-2,TRBD1,.,TRBJ2-7,CASSASGQLYEQYF,TGTGCCAGCAGCGCTTCGGGACAGCTCTACGAGCAGTACTTC
TRBV7-7,TRBD2,few,TRBJ2-3,CASSLGLAGATDTQYF,TGTGCTAGCAGTCTGGGACTAGCGGGAGCCACAGATACGCAGTATTTT
TRBV5-1,TRBD1,.,TRBJ1-4,CASSFRTGLNEKLFF,TGCGCCAGCAGCTTCCGGACAGGGCTAAATGAAAAACTGTTTTTT
TRBV11-2,.,.,TRBJ2-2,CASSPLGINTGELFF,TGTGCCAGCAGCCCCCTGGGGATTAACACCGGGGAGCTGTTTTTT
TRBV9,.,few,TRBJ1-1,CASSLRQNTEAFF,TGTGCCAGCAGCCTCAGACAGAACACTGAAGCTTTCTTT
TRBV7-2,TRBD2,.,TRBJ2-3,CASSLGLAGSSQYF,TGTGCCAGCAGCTTAGGGCTAGCGGGATCTTCGCAGTATTTT
TRBV29-1,.,.,TRBJ2-7,CSVGKGLNYEQYF,TGCAGCGTTGGTAAGGGTTTGAACTACGAGCAGTACTTC
TRBV29-1,.,few,TRBJ2-3,CSVGLDTQYF,TGCAGCGTTGGCCTTGATACGCAGTATTTT
TRBV7-9,.,few,TRBJ1-1,CASSPRGEDTEAFF,TGTGCCAGCAGCCCCAGGGGAGAGGACACTGAAGCTTTCTTT
TRBV30,.,few,TRBJ1-5,CAWQGGGPQHF,TGTGCCTGGCAGGGCGGTGGGCCCCAGCATTTT
TRBV9,TRBD2,few,TRBJ2-2,CASSVTSGRTGELFF,TGTGCCAGCAGCGTCACTAGCGGGAGAACCGGGGAGCTGTTTTTT
TRBV27,TRBD1,.,TRBJ2-3,CASSLTDRGTDTQYF,TGTGCCAGCAGTTTAACGGACAGGGGCACAGATACGCAGTATTTT
TRBV30,TRBD1,.,TRBJ1-2,CACRRRGLGYGYTF,TGTGCCTGCCGGAGGAGGGGGCTTGGCTATGGCTACACCTTC
TRBV5-1,TRBD1,.,TRBJ2-5,CASSFGQGKTQYF,TGCGCCAGCAGCTTTGGACAGGGAAAGACCCAGTACTTC
TRBV2,.,.,TRBJ2-2,CASSAGNTGELFF,TGTGCCAGCAGTGCTGGAAACACCGGGGAGCTGTTTTTT
TRBV7-9,TRBD1,.,TRBJ2-2,CASRTGPNTGELFF,TGTGCCAGCAGGACAGGGCCGAACACCGGGGAGCTGTTTTTT
TRBV30,.,.,TRBJ2-7,CACLPEGSYEQYF,TGTGCCTGCCTACCTGAGGGATCCTACGAGCAGTACTTC
TRBV29-1,.,few,TRBJ1-1,CSVDQSRNTEAFF,TGCAGCGTTGATCAATCTCGGAACACTGAAGCTTTCTTT
TRBV7-3,TRBD1,.,TRBJ1-2,CASSPRTGKDGYTF,TGTGCCAGCAGCCCCCGGACAGGAAAGGATGGCTACACCTTC
TRBV5-1,.,.,TRBJ1-4,CASSLEPTNEKLFF,TGCGCCAGCAGCTTGGAACCAACTAATGAAAAACTGTTTTTT
TRBV30,.,few,TRBJ2-7,CAWSEQVDEQYF,TGTGCCTGGAGTGAACAGGTCGACGAGCAGTACTTC
TRBV28,.,.,TRBJ2-3,CASSPRMSRIMPTDTQYF,TGTGCCAGCAGCCCACGGATGAGCAGAATTATGCCAACGGATACGCAGTATTTT
TRBV30,.,few,TRBJ2-1,CAWKGWDEQFF,TGTGCCTGGAAGGGTTGGGATGAGCAGTTCTTC
TRBV10-3,.,.,TRBJ2-1,CAITARPLSYNEQFF,TGTGCCATCACCGCGCGGCCTCTCTCCTACAATGAGCAGTTCTTC
TRBV7-2,.,.,TRBJ2-7,CASSQDARGYEQYF,TGTGCCAGCAGCCAGGATGCCAGGGGCTACGAGCAGTACTTC
TRBV30,.,.,TRBJ2-3,CAWTGPISTDTQYF,TGTGCCTGGACCGGACCGATTAGCACAGATACGCAGTATTTT
TRBV9,.,few,TRBJ2-1,CASSALQTVRGNEQFF,TGTGCCAGCAGCGCTCTCCAAACGGTTCGGGGCAATGAGCAGTTCTTC
TRBV29-1,.,few,TRBJ2-3,CSVAFSGVGDTQYF,TGCAGCGTTGCATTCTCCGGGGTGGGAGATACGCAGTATTTT
TRBV23-1,TRBD1,.,TRBJ2-7,CASSLEQGSSYEQYF,TGCGCCAGCAGTCTAGAACAGGGGAGCTCCTACGAGCAGTACTTC